Shown below are 20 T cell receptor beta chains from a single sample sequenced in a study of blood T cell repertoires in COVID-19. This table comes from immunoSEQ multiplex PCR, and its TCRdb copy is limited to in-frame clones, with some not included. The sample lists 160,000 or so clones; roughly 80% were seen once. Sequencing input: PBMCs or T cells enriched from blood (not recorded which). These receptors all come from a woman aged 60 to 75 who had recovered from COVID-19.

Here the CDR3 DNA reads TGTGCCAGCAGCTTAGATTGGGACAGGGGGATTGGCGGGGAGCTGTTTTTT. It is translated as CASSLDWDRGIGGELFF. The chain has TRBV7-3 and TRBJ2-2, with 11 bases matching TRBD1. Germline V gene sequence: CDR1 SGHTA, CDR2 FQGTGA. CDR3 length equals 17 residues. Germline trimming cut 2 bases from V and 7 bases from J; bases unmatched to any gene: 9.

The J gene is TRBJ1-4, the V gene TRBV15, with D possibly TRBD1 on 5 matching bases. Germline CDR1 is LNHNV and CDR2 is YYDKDF (reference sequence). V shed 9 bases and J shed 6 bases, with 14 bases lying between them. The CDR3 length is 13 residues. CDR3 amino acids: CATSLGGYEKLFF. CDR3 bases: TGTGCCACGTCGTTGGGGGGTTATGAAAAACTGTTTTTT. The variable domain in full, with the rest retrieved from reference TRBV15 and TRBJ1-4, is DAMVIQNPRYQVTQFGKPVTLSCSQTLNHNVMYWYQQKSSQAPKLLFHYYDKDFNNEADTPDNFQSRRPNTSFCFLDIRSPGLGDTAMYLCATSLGGYEKLFFGSGTQLSVL.

The V and J genes are TRBV7-2 and TRBJ2-3, with TRBD2 matching 12 bases. This CDR3 region has 17 residues. Germline values: CDR1 SGHTA, CDR2 FQGNSA. After removal of 3 bases from V and 1 base from J, the junction contained 5 bases not matched to a gene. This CDR3 is CASSFGLAGRGTDTQYF. In nucleotides, the CDR3 is TGTGCCAGCAGCTTTGGACTAGCGGGGCGCGGCACAGATACGCAGTATTTT.

This chain links TRBV14 with TRBJ1-2, with TRBD1 identical over 11 bases. The ends lost 1 base at V and 7 bases at J; junction bases unmatched: 2. Looked up from germline, CDR1 is SGHDN and CDR2 is FVKESK. The CDR3 has 14 amino acids. CDR3 sequence (DNA): TGTGCCAGCAGCCAAGTTGGACAGGGGGCTGGCTACACCTTC. Residues: CASSQVGQGAGYTF.

The chain is built from TRBV29-1 and TRBJ2-1, with D possibly being TRBD2 (5 bases). The length of the CDR3 is 14 residues. Germline V lookup: CDR1 SQVTM, CDR2 ANQGSEA. V was clipped by 0 bases and J by 4 bases, with 10 bases between them. Written as DNA, the CDR3 is TGCAGCGTTGAAGATAATTCGGGATACAATGAGCAGTTCTTC. It is translated as CSVEDNSGYNEQFF.

In its sample, this clone was seen a few times. V usage is TRBV30 and J usage is TRBJ1-6; a weak D match, TRBD1 (6 bases). Germline values: CDR1 GTSNPN, CDR2 SVGIG (reference sequence). This CDR3 is 14 amino acids long. Trimming pared 0 bases from V and 10 bases from J, leaving 13 bases between. This chain's CDR3 is CAWSVGQPMSPLHF. CDR3 coding DNA: TGTGCCTGGAGTGTAGGACAGCCTATGTCACCCCTCCACTTT.

The rearrangement uses TRBV7-2 and TRBJ1-5, with 11 bases identical to TRBD1. The CDR3 has 15 residues. Trimming cost V 5 bases and J 4 bases; bases outside gene matches: 4. The V gene's germline CDR1 is SGHTA and CDR2 FQGNSA. CDR3 sequence (DNA): TGTGCCAGCAGCAGGACAGGGGGCGGGAATCAGCCCCAGCATTTT. Amino acid sequence: CASSRTGGGNQPQHF.

The V and J genes are TRBV11-2 and TRBJ2-7; TRBD2 agrees at 9 bases. V lost 1 base, J lost 4 bases, and 11 bases stayed unmatched. Germline CDR1 SGHAT, CDR2 FQNNGV. The CDR3 consists of 17 residues. CDR3 DNA sequence: TGTGCCAGCAGCTTAGCCCCACCCCTAGCGGGGCCTTACGAGCAGTACTTC. Its translation is CASSLAPPLAGPYEQYF.

This chain joins TRBV2 and TRBJ2-5; 12 positions agree with TRBD2. Germline assignment: CDR1 SNHLY and CDR2 FYNNEI. Trimming took 3 bases from V and 6 from J; bases not matched to a gene: 5. The CDR3 totals 15 residues. This chain's CDR3 is CASSDQTSGGQTQYF. DNA of the CDR3: TGTGCCAGCAGTGACCAGACTAGCGGGGGTCAGACCCAGTACTTC.

The CDR3, as DNA: TGTGCCAGCAGCGGCGGGACAGCGAATCAGCCCCAGCATTTT. Encoded protein: CASSGGTANQPQHF. The chain links TRBV7-8 to TRBJ1-5; 7 bases are shared with TRBD1. Germline lookup yields CDR1 SGHVS and CDR2 FQNEAQ. The CDR3 extends over 14 amino acids. J gave up 4 bases and V 5 bases, and 5 bases lay outside the gene matches.

This chain uses TRBV12-3 or TRBV12-4 with TRBJ2-5; D possibly corresponds to TRBD2 (6 bases). There are 13 residues in the CDR3. The V end was cut by 5 bases, the J end by 7 bases, with 14 bases between. This CDR3 reads CASSIPGGTTQYF. The CDR3 region has the DNA TGTGCCAGCAGTATCCCCGGAGGGACGACCCAGTACTTC.

V usage is TRBV3-1 (or the pseudogene TRBV3-2) and J usage is TRBJ2-5; D gene ambiguous. Germline V CDR1 and CDR2: LGHDT, YNNKEL (reference sequence). The V and J ends lost 3 bases and 3 bases respectively, with 17 bases between them. The CDR3 is made up of 16 amino acids. CDR3 in amino acids: CASSQIRNANKETQYF. Here the CDR3 DNA reads TGTGCCAGCAGCCAGATACGTAACGCCAACAAAGAGACCCAGTACTTC.

This clone is medium-sized by share. The J gene is TRBJ2-3, the V gene TRBV18; 7 nucleotides match TRBD1. The CDR3 covers 15 residues. Trimming at V came to 6 bases and at J to 2 bases, leaving 8 bases not matched to a gene. Germline CDR1 is KGHSH and CDR2 is LQKENI. CDR3 sequence: CASSPTGQITDTQYF. The CDR3 bases are TGTGCCAGCTCGCCTACGGGACAGATCACAGATACGCAGTATTTT.

V and J are TRBV7-8 and TRBJ2-3; possible D gene TRBD2, 6 bases. V lost 5 bases, J lost 6 bases, and 15 bases lay in between. The CDR3 covers 14 residues. Per germline, CDR1 SGHVS and CDR2 FQNEAQ. CDR3 sequence (DNA): TGTGCCAGCAGCCCGCCGGGACTCCGGGATACGCAGTATTTT. Residues: CASSPPGLRDTQYF. The whole variable domain, filled in from reference TRBV7-8 and TRBJ2-3, reads GAGVSQSPRYKVAKRGQDVALRCDPISGHVSLFWYQQALGQGPEFLTYFQNEAQLDKSGLPSDRFFAERPEGSVSTLKIQRTQQEDSAVYLCASSPPGLRDTQYFGPGTRLTVL.

V is TRBV6-5 and J is TRBJ1-5; weak D call: TRBD1 (6 bases). The V end lost 7 bases, the J end lost 5 bases, and 9 bases lay between the germline ends. Germline V gene data show CDR1 as MNHEY and CDR2 as SVGAGI. The length of the CDR3 is 12 residues. CDR3 sequence (DNA): TGTGCCAGCAAGACAGGCTATCAGCCCCAGCATTTT. Translated, it gives CASKTGYQPQHF.

This CDR3 is CASSPPIVRGLQYGYTF. DNA of the CDR3: TGTGCCAGCAGCCCCCCTATAGTAAGGGGCTTGCAATATGGCTACACCTTC. V and J are TRBV7-9 and TRBJ1-2, with D tentatively TRBD1 (5 bases). The V gene's germline CDR1 is SEHNR and CDR2 FQNEAQ (reference sequence). This CDR3 region has 17 residues. The V end lost 5 bases, the J end lost 5 bases, and 24 bases lay between the germline ends.

The chain employs TRBV4-1 and TRBJ2-1, with 12 bases aligning to TRBD2. Trimming removed 3 bases from V and 8 bases from J; junction bases left unmatched: 14. This CDR3 contains 18 residues. Germline V CDR1 and CDR2: MGHRA, YSYEKL. CDR3 protein: CASSQATSGGPRYHEQFF. The CDR3 coding sequence is TGCGCCAGCAGCCAGGCCACTAGCGGGGGGCCGCGGTATCATGAGCAGTTCTTC.

This sequence joins TRBV11-2 and TRBJ2-2; the D gene is possibly TRBD1 (6 bases). Trimming stripped 3 bases from V and 4 bases from J, with 9 bases between. CDR1 is SGHAT, CDR2 FQNNGV, per germline. There are 14 residues in the CDR3. The CDR3 sequence is CASSFSRGTGELFF. The CDR3, as DNA: TGTGCCAGCAGCTTCAGCAGGGGCACCGGGGAGCTGTTTTTT.

This clone was observed once. V gene TRBV19 combines with J gene TRBJ1-3; D may be TRBD1 (6 bases). The CDR3 is made up of 16 amino acids. CDR1 and CDR2 from the germline V gene are LNHDA and SQIVND (reference sequence). V shed 9 bases and J shed 0 bases, with 18 bases lying between them. The CDR3 DNA sequence: TGTGCCAGCCAACCCGGGGGGCGGCTCTCTGGAAACACCATATATTTT. Translating it yields CASQPGGRLSGNTIYF.

The rearrangement links TRBV9 to TRBJ2-1; tentatively, D is TRBD2 (6 bases). The germline V gene encodes CDR1 SGDLS and CDR2 YYNGEE. The CDR3 is 14 amino acids. Trimming pared 0 bases from V and 10 bases from J, leaving 14 bases between. CDR3 nucleotide sequence: TGTGCCAGCAGCGTAGCTACCAACAGCGGGGAGCAGTTCTTC. Amino acids: CASSVATNSGEQFF.